These 3 T cell receptor beta chains were all obtained from the same sample, sequenced in a study of blood T cell repertoires in COVID-19. Generated by immunoSEQ multiplex PCR, the TCRdb table keeps only in-frame clones and is missing some. The sample shows about 190,000 clones, approximately 78% of them seen only once. Sequenced material: PBMCs or T cells enriched from blood (not recorded which). These receptors originate from a woman aged 50 to 60 who had recovered from COVID-19.

The rearrangement joins TRBV28 to TRBJ2-3; the D gene is possibly TRBD2 (5 bases). This CDR3 is built from 17 residues. The germline CDR1 and CDR2 sequences are MDHEN and SYDVKM. V was clipped by 5 bases and J by 0 bases, with 18 bases between them. Here the CDR3 reads CASSLDHRTSSTDTQYF. CDR3 in DNA: TGTGCCAGCAGTCTCGATCACCGGACTTCTAGCACAGATACGCAGTATTTT.

This CDR3 reads CSVTGGVPGNTIYF. Written as DNA, the CDR3 is TGCAGCGTTACAGGGGGTGTACCTGGAAACACCATATATTTT. The J gene is TRBJ1-3, the V gene TRBV29-1, with TRBD1 identical over 8 bases. The CDR3 covers 14 residues. V trimming: 5 bases; J trimming: 2 bases; junction bases outside the gene matches: 5. CDR1 is SQVTM, CDR2 ANQGSEA, per germline.

The chain's CDR3 is CASSQAGLAGDTGELFF. The CDR3 DNA follows: TGTGCCAGCAGCCAGGCCGGACTAGCGGGAGACACCGGGGAGCTGTTTTTT. V and J are TRBV4-2 and TRBJ2-2; 13 positions agree with TRBD2. The CDR3 spans 17 residues. Germline V gene lookup returns CDR1 LGHNA and CDR2 YNFKEQ. V was pared by 3 bases and J by 3 bases, with 4 bases of the junction left unmatched.